This TCR beta chain derives from a study of cytomegalovirus exposure and HLA in healthy donors. Study as a whole: Clustering assigned about 79% of the 350 to 450 genotyped donors to the Caucasian-associated ancestry cluster. Whole-study results and caveats: The authors excluded some V segments, including TRBV6-2 and TRBV6-3, as indistinguishable.

Whereas donors were nominally healthy upon sampling, unrecorded immune exposures were probable. This PCR relied on a set of 60 Vbeta primers and 13 Jbeta primers. The repertoire was sequenced with immunoSEQ multiplex PCR; TCRdb's copy has only in-frame clones and lacks some. The repertoire consists of about 94,000 clones, with about four fifths occurring once and the leading ten covering roughly 3.8%. This clone was observed once. The antigen is undetermined. This CDR3 has 13 residues. The receptor was derived from a woman in her thirties or forties in good health and CMV-seronegative. The rearrangement links TRBV12-2 to TRBJ2-1; TRBD2 was called by the table and not checked on the DNA. TRBV12-2 is a pseudogene. Sequenced: PBMCs. The CDR3 sequence: CASRPGGEGEQFF. In DNA, the CDR3 is TGTGCAAGTCGCCCCGGGGGGGAGGGTGAGCAGTTCTTC.